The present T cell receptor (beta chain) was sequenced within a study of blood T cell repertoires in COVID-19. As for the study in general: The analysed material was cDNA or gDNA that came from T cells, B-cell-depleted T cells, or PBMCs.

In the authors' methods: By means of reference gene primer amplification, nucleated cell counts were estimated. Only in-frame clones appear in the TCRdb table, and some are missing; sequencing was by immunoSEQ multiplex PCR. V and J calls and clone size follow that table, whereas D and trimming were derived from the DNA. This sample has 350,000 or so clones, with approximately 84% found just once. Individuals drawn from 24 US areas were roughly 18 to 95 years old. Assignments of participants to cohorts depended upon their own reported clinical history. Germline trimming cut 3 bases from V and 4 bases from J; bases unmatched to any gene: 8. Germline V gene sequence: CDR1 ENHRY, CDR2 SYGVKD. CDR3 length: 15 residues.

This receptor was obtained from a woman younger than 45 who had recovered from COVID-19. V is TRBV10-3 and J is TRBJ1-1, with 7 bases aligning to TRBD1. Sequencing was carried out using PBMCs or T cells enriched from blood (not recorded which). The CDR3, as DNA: TGTGCCATCAGTGATGGGCAGGGGGTAGGCACTGAAGCTTTCTTT. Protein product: CAISDGQGVGTEAFF.